These T cell receptor beta chains were read from a single sample in a study of cytomegalovirus exposure and HLA in healthy donors. The repertoire was sequenced with immunoSEQ multiplex PCR; TCRdb's copy has only in-frame clones and lacks some. The data contain tens of thousands of clones, 60% to 85% of them singletons. What was sequenced was PBMCs. These TCRs come from a man aged 40-55 years in good health and CMV-seronegative. CDR3s include the opening cysteine and the closing phenylalanine or tryptophan. The D gene is left open where the match is weak. Clone size is not always given. Where it is, it says once, few, many or a class for expanded clones.

size | D | J | V | DNA | CDR3
NA | TRBD1 | TRBJ2-7 | TRBV30 | TGTGCCTGGAGCAAAAGGACAGGCTCCTACGAGCAGTACTTC | CAWSKRTGSYEQYF
NA | NA | TRBJ1-1 | TRBV9 | TGTGCCAGCAGCCTAGCGGGGGATATGAACACTGAAGCTTTCTTT | CASSLAGDMNTEAFF
NA | NA | TRBJ1-3 | TRBV5-1 | TGCGCCAGCAGCTTGGCCGGAGGGACTGGAAACACCATATATTTT | CASSLAGGTGNTIYF
NA | NA | TRBJ2-3 | TRBV4-2 | TGTGCCAGCAGCCCGACACCCTCCCTCTTCACAGATACGCAGTATTTT | CASSPTPSLFTDTQYF
NA | TRBD1 | TRBJ1-6 | TRBV30 | TGTGCCTGGAGAGACAGGGGGATTCGGTCCTATAATTCACCCCTCCACTTT | CAWRDRGIRSYNSPLHF
NA | NA | TRBJ2-3 | TRBV5-1 | TGCGCCAGCAGCTTGGCGACAGTAACAGATACGCAGTATTTT | CASSLATVTDTQYF
NA | NA | TRBJ2-5 | TRBV11-1 | TGTGCCAGCAGCTTAAGGGGTTCGGGGGTTGGTCGCGAGACCCAGTACTTC | CASSLRGSGVGRETQYF
few | TRBD1 | TRBJ1-1 | TRBV28 | TGTGCCAGCAGGCCACTGGACAGGGTTAGCACTGAAGCTTTCTTT | CASRPLDRVSTEAFF
NA | TRBD2 | TRBJ2-1 | TRBV15 | TGTGCCACCAGCAGAAGCGTAGCGGGCGCCGACAATGAGCAGTTCTTC | CATSRSVAGADNEQFF
NA | TRBD1 | TRBJ1-2 | TRBV27 | TGTGCCAGCAGTACGGACAGGGGAGGGTTTAACTATGGCTACACCTTC | CASSTDRGGFNYGYTF
NA | NA | TRBJ2-7 | TRBV27 | TGTGCCAGCAGTTTAGGGCCTCCCTGGGCGTACGAGCAGTACTTC | CASSLGPPWAYEQYF
NA | TRBD1 | TRBJ1-2 | TRBV5-1 | TGCGCCAGCAGCTCGAATACGGGACAGGGGGCTGGCTACACCTTC | CASSSNTGQGAGYTF
NA | TRBD2 | TRBJ2-3 | TRBV18 | TGTGCCAGCTCACCTAGCGGGACCGGAACAGATACGCAGTATTTT | CASSPSGTGTDTQYF
NA | NA | TRBJ2-1 | TRBV6-1 | TGTGCCAGCAGTGTGGTAGCCCAAAGAAATGAGCAGTTCTTC | CASSVVAQRNEQFF
few | NA | TRBJ1-2 | TRBV6-4 | TGTGCCAGCAGTCAGGAACACGGGGGTATCTATGGCTACACCTTC | CASSQEHGGIYGYTF
NA | TRBD2 | TRBJ2-7 | TRBV29-1 | TGCAGCGTTGAAACTCGGGGGGGCGCGAACGGGAACTCCTACGAGCAGTACTTC | CSVETRGGANGNSYEQYF
NA | TRBD2 | TRBJ2-7 | TRBV6-5 | TGTGCCAGCACCTCGGGACTATCCGAGCAGTACTTC | CASTSGLSEQYF
NA | NA | TRBJ1-2 | TRBV27 | TGTGCCAGCAGTGTTGGAGGTAATGGCTACACCTTC | CASSVGGNGYTF
once | NA | TRBJ2-7 | TRBV29-1 | TGCAGCGCCGAGCTGAGCGATAGCTACGAGCAGTACTTC | CSAELSDSYEQYF
NA | NA | TRBJ1-2 | TRBV20-1 | TGCAGTGCTAGAATGGGGCCCGGCTACACCTTC | CSARMGPGYTF
NA | NA | TRBJ1-1 | TRBV27 | TGTGCCAGCAGTTCGGGAAGTCGGCGAGCTTTCTTT | CASSSGSRRAFF
few | NA | TRBJ2-2 | TRBV27 | TGTGCCAGCAGTTTTGGAAGCGCCACCGGGGAGCTGTTTTTT | CASSFGSATGELFF
NA | TRBD2 | TRBJ2-2 | TRBV19 | TGTGCCAGTAGTCTCCTAGCGGGAGGCACCGGGGAGCTGTTTTTT | CASSLLAGGTGELFF
NA | NA | TRBJ1-1 | TRBV27 | TGTGCCAGCAGGGGAAGAGAGGGACAGAACACTGAAGCTTTCTTT | CASRGREGQNTEAFF
NA | TRBD1 | TRBJ1-2 | TRBV7-2 | TGTGCCAGCAGCTTGGGCGGGACAGGGGGCGACAACTATGGCTACACCTTC | CASSLGGTGGDNYGYTF
few | TRBD1 | TRBJ1-5 | TRBV19 | TGTGCCAGTAGGGAAGGCGGGACAGTGAATCAGCCCCAGCATTTT | CASREGGTVNQPQHF
NA | NA | TRBJ2-1 | TRBV1 | TGCACCAGCAGCCAATCCGAGAAATACAATGAGCAGTTCTTC | CTSSQSEKYNEQFF
NA | NA | TRBJ1-4 | TRBV5-1 | TGCGCCAGCAAGCCTGGGGCTACCCAAGGCGAGGGACTCAAACTGTTTTTT | CASKPGATQGEGLKLFF
NA | NA | TRBJ2-7 | TRBV18 | TGTGCCAGCTCACCACGGGACTCTTCAACCCGGGAGTACGAGCAGTACTTC | CASSPRDSSTREYEQYF
NA | TRBD1 | TRBJ2-7 | TRBV10-3 | TGTGCCATCCGCGCGGGACAGGGGGCCTACGAGCAGTACTTC | CAIRAGQGAYEQYF
NA | NA | TRBJ1-3 | TRBV6-5 | TGTGCCAGCAAACCACATTTCTCTGGAAACACCATATATTTT | CASKPHFSGNTIYF
NA | TRBD1 | TRBJ1-2 | TRBV6-1 | TGTGCCAGCAGGGGACAGGGAGTGAGCGGCGGCTACACCTTC | CASRGQGVSGGYTF
NA | TRBD1 | TRBJ2-7 | TRBV6-1 | TGTGCCAGCAGTTGGGACAGGCTTTACGAGCAGTACTTC | CASSWDRLYEQYF
NA | TRBD1 | TRBJ2-7 | TRBV4-1 | TGCGCCAGCAGCCAGTGGGACAGGCGGACCTACGAGCAGTACTTC | CASSQWDRRTYEQYF
once | NA | TRBJ1-6 | TRBV5-4 | TGTGCCAGCAGCTTGGAAAGGGGGAAGGATTCACCCCTCCACTTT | CASSLERGKDSPLHF
NA | TRBD2 | TRBJ2-1 | TRBV19 | TGTGCCAGAGGCCAGCGGGAGTACAATGAGCAGTTCTTC | CARGQREYNEQFF
NA | NA | TRBJ2-3 | TRBV11-2 | TGTGCCAGCAGCTTAGTTGGGGTGCGGGCAGATACGCAGTATTTT | CASSLVGVRADTQYF
few | TRBD1 | TRBJ2-2 | TRBV6-5 | TGTGCCAGCAGTTATTTAGGGACAGACACCGGGGAGCTGTTTTTT | CASSYLGTDTGELFF
NA | TRBD2 | TRBJ2-1 | TRBV30 | TGTGCCTGGAGTGTTGCGGGGGGCAGGGAGCAGTTCTTC | CAWSVAGGREQFF
NA | TRBD2 | TRBJ2-1 | TRBV19 | TGTGCCAGTAGTACCGGCGGGAGAATCGATGAGCAGTTCTTC | CASSTGGRIDEQFF
NA | TRBD2 | TRBJ2-3 | TRBV2 | TGTGCCAGCAGTGCCAGGAGCGGGAGTGGGGCAGATACGCAGTATTTT | CASSARSGSGADTQYF
NA | NA | TRBJ2-1 | TRBV6-5 | TGTGCCAGCGGAATCACGCGGGCAGGGGGGAATGAGCAGTTCTTC | CASGITRAGGNEQFF
NA | TRBD2 | TRBJ2-7 | TRBV6-1 | TGTGCCAGCAGTGATAGAGCCGGGACTAGCGGGAGTGTACCCTACGAGCAGTACTTC | CASSDRAGTSGSVPYEQYF
few | TRBD2 | TRBJ2-4 | TRBV5-4 | TGTGCCAGCAGCCCTTCTAGCGGTAGACAGCACATTCAGTACTTC | CASSPSSGRQHIQYF
NA | TRBD1 | TRBJ1-1 | TRBV25-1 | TGTGCCAGCAGTGCCGGGACAGCTAAGAACACTGAAGCTTTCTTT | CASSAGTAKNTEAFF
NA | TRBD1 | TRBJ1-1 | TRBV2 | TGTGCCAGCAGTGAAGGGACAGGGTGGTCCGGAGCTTTCTTT | CASSEGTGWSGAFF
NA | NA | TRBJ2-7 | TRBV9 | TGTGCCAGCAGCGTAGAGGGGCGTGCGGTGGACGAGCAGTACTTC | CASSVEGRAVDEQYF
NA | TRBD1 | TRBJ2-6 | TRBV11-3 | TGTGCCAGCAGCTTAGGGACAGGGGGCAATGGGGCCAACGTCCTGACTTTC | CASSLGTGGNGANVLTF
once | TRBD2 | TRBJ2-1 | TRBV4-2 | TGTGCCAGCAGCCAAGAATTTAGGGCAGCGGGAGTTAGTAATGAGCAGTTCTTC | CASSQEFRAAGVSNEQFF
NA | NA | TRBJ2-1 | TRBV21-1 | TGTGACCCCTCGAGGTACCAGCCTTACAATGAGCAGTTCTTC | CDPSRYQPYNEQFF
NA | NA | TRBJ1-4 | TRBV2 | TGTGCCAGCAGAGATTCCATACTTGAAAAACTGTTTTTT | CASRDSILEKLFF
once | TRBD2 | TRBJ2-7 | TRBV5-4 | TGTGCCAGCAGCTTGGATGGGACTAGCGGGAGGCCCTCCTACGAGCAGTACTTC | CASSLDGTSGRPSYEQYF
NA | NA | TRBJ2-2 | TRBV5-8 | TGTGCCAGCAGCTTGGGACAGCACACCGGGGAGCTGTTTTTT | CASSLGQHTGELFF
NA | TRBD1 | TRBJ2-7 | TRBV9 | TGTGCCAGCAGCGACCGGGACAGGTCCCTCTACGAGCAGTACTTC | CASSDRDRSLYEQYF
once | NA | TRBJ2-7 | TRBV12-2 | TGTGCAAGTCGCTTAGCGAGGGCACTAGCTGGCTACGAGCAGTACTTC | CASRLARALAGYEQYF
NA | NA | TRBJ2-1 | TRBV7-9 | TGTGCCAGCAGCTTAGGGGTAGCGGAGAGGGACAATGAGCAGTTCTTC | CASSLGVAERDNEQFF
NA | TRBD1 | TRBJ1-5 | TRBV15 | TGTGCCACCAGCAGGAGGTCGGGACAGGGGAATCAGCCCCAGCATTTT | CATSRRSGQGNQPQHF
NA | NA | TRBJ1-1 | TRBV11-2 | TGTGCCAGCAGCTTAGCGGGGGTCACTGAAGCTTTCTTT | CASSLAGVTEAFF
NA | NA | TRBJ2-5 | TRBV28 | TGTGCCAGCACCTATGGGGGGGCTCAGGGAGAGACCCAGTACTTC | CASTYGGAQGETQYF
NA | TRBD2 | TRBJ2-7 | TRBV25-1 | TGTGCCAGCAGTGCGGGACTATTTGGCTACGAGCAGTACTTC | CASSAGLFGYEQYF